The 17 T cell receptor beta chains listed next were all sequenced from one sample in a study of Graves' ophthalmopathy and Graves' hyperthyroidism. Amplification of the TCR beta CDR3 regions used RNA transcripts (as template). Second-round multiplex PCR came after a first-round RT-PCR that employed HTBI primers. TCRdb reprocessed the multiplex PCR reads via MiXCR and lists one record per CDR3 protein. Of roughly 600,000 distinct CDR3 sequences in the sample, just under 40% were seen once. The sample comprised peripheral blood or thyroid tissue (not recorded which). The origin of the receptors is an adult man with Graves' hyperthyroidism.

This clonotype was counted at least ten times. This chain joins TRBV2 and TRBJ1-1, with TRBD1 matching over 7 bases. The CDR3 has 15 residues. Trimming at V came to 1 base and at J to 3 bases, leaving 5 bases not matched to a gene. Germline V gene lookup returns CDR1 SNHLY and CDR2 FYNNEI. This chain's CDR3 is CASSEVGDSYTEAFF. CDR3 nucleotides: TGTGCCAGCAGTGAAGTCGGGGACAGCTACACTGAAGCTTTCTTT.

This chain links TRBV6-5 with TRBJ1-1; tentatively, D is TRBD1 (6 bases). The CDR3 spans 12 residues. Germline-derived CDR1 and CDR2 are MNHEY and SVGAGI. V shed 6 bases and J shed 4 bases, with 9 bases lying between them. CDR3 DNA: TGTGCCAGCAGACAGGGTCCCACTGAAGCTTTCTTT. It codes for CASRQGPTEAFF.

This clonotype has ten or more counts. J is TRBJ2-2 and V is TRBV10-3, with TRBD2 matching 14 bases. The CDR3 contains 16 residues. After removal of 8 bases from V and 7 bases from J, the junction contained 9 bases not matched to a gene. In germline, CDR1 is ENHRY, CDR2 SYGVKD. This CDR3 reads CAIQTSGRGFVGELFF. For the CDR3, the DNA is TGTGCCATCCAGACTAGCGGGAGGGGATTCGTCGGGGAGCTGTTTTTT.

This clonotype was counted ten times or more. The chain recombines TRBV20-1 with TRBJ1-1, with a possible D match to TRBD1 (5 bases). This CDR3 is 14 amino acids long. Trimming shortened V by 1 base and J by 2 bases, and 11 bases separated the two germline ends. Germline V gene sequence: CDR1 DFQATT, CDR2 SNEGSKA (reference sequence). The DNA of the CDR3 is TGCAGTGCTAGAGCGGGGACCTACAACACTGAAGCTTTCTTT. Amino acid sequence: CSARAGTYNTEAFF.

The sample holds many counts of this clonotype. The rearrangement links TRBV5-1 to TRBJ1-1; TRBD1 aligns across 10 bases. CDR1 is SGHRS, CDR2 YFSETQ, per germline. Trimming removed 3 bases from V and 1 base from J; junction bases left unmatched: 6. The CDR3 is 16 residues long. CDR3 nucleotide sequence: TGCGCCAGCAGCTCGATGACAGGGGGCACGAACACTGAAGCTTTCTTT. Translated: CASSSMTGGTNTEAFF.

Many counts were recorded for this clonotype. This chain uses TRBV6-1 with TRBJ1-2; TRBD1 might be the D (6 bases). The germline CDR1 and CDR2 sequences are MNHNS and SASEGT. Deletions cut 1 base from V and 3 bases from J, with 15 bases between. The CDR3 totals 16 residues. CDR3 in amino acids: CASSEDGGQTYYGYTF. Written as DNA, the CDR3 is TGTGCCAGCAGTGAAGACGGCGGACAGACTTACTATGGCTACACCTTC.

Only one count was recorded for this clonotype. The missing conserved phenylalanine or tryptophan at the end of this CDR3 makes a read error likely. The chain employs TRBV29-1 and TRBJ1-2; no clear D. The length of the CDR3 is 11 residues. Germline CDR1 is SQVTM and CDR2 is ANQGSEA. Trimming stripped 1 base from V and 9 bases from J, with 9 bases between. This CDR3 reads CSVEAGKSYTL. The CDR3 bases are TGCAGCGTTGAAGCGGGGAAGAGCTACACCCTC.

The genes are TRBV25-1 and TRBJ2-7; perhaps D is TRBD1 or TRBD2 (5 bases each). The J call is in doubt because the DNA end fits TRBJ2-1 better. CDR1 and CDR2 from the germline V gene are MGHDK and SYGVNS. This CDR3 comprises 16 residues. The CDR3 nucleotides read TGTGCCAGCAGCCGCACCGGGACGGCTTCCTACAATGAGCAGTTCTTC. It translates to CASSRTGTASYNEQFF.

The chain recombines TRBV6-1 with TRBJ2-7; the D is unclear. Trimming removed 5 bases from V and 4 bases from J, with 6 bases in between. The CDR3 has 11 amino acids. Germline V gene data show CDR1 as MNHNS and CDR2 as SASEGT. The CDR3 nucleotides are TGTGCCAGCAGTTACATTTACGAGCAGTACTTC. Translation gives CASSYIYEQYF.

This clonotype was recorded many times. CDR3 DNA sequence: TGTGCCAGCAGTTACCGGGGGGCGACGGATCAGCCCCAGCATTTT. It encodes CASSYRGATDQPQHF. The rearrangement joins TRBV6-5 to TRBJ1-5; a possible D gene is TRBD1 (6 bases). This CDR3 is built from 15 residues. V gave up 2 bases and J gave up 5 bases, with 13 bases separating them. Per germline, CDR1 MNHEY and CDR2 SVGAGI.

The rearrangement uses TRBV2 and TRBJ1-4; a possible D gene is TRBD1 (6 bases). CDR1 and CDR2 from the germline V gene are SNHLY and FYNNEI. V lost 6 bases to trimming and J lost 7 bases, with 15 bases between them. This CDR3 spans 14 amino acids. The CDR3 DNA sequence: TGTGCCAGCAGGACACCAGGGGAGGGTGAAAAACTGTTTTTT. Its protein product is CASRTPGEGEKLFF. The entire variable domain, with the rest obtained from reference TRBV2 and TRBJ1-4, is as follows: EPEVTQTPSHQVTQMGQEVILRCVPISNHLYFYWYRQILGQKVEFLVSFYNNEISEKSEIFDDQFSVERPDGSNFTLKIRSTKLEDSAMYFCASRTPGEGEKLFFGSGTQLSVL.

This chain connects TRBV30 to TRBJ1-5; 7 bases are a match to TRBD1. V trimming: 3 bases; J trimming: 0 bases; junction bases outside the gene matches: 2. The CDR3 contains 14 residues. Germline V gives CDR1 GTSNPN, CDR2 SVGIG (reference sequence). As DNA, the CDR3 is TGTGCCTGGAGGGGACAGCATAGCAATCAGCCCCAGCATTTT. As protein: CAWRGQHSNQPQHF.

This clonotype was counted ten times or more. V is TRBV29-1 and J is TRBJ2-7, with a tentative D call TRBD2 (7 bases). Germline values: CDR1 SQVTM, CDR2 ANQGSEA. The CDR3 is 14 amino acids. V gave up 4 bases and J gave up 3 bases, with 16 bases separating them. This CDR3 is CSVAVGGRYYEQYF. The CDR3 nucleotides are TGCAGCGTTGCCGTGGGGGGGCGATACTACGAGCAGTACTTC.

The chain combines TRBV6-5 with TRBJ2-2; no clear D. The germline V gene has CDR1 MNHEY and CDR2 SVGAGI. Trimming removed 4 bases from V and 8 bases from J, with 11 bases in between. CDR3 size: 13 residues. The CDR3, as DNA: TGTGCCAGCAGTTCCGGGTTCGGAGGGGAGCTGTTTTTT. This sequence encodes CASSSGFGGELFF.

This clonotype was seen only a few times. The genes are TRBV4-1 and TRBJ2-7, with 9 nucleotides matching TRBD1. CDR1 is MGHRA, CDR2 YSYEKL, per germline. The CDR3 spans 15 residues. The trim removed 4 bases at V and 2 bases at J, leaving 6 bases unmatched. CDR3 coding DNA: TGCGCCAGCAGCCCCCGGACAGGGGACCCCTACGAGCAGTACTTC. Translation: CASSPRTGDPYEQYF.

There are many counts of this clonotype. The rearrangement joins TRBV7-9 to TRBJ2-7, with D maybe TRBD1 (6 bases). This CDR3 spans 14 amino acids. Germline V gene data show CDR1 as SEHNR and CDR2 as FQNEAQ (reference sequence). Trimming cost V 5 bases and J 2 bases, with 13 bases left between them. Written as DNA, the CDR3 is TGTGCCAGCAGCACAAGAGGACAGCCCTACGAGCAGTACTTC. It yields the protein CASSTRGQPYEQYF.

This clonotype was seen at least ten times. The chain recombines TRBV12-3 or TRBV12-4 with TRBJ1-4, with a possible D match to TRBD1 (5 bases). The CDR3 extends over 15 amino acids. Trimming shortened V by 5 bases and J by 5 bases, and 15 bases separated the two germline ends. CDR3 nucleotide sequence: TGTGCCAGCAGTGGAGCGGGACTGAGCAATGAAAAACTGTTTTTT. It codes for CASSGAGLSNEKLFF.